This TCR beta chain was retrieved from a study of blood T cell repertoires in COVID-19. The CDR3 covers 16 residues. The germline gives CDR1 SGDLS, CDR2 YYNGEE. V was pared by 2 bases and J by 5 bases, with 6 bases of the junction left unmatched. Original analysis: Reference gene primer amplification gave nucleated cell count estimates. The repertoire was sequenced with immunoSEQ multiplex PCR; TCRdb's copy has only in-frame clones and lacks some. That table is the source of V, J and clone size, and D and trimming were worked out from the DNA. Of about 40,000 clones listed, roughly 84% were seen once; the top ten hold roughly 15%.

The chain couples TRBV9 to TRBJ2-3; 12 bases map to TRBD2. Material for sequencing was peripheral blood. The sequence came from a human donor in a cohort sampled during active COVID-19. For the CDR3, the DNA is TGTGCCAGCAGCGTTGCTAGCGGGGGGGCGCGAGATACGCAGTATTTT. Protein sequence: CASSVASGGARDTQYF.